The clone carrying this TCR beta chain was counted a few times. A multiplex PCR was run with 60 Vbeta primers and 13 Jbeta primers. Sequencing was performed with immunoSEQ multiplex PCR; in TCRdb, only in-frame clones are kept and a portion is missing. The data contain more than 90,000 clones, roughly 79% of them seen just once; the ten biggest clones take up around 4%. The germline V gene encodes CDR1 SGHDN and CDR2 FVKESK. The CDR3 loop spans 15 amino acids. V was shortened by 0 bases and J by 0 bases, with 8 bases between the two germline ends. The sample belongs to a study of cytomegalovirus exposure and HLA in healthy donors.

The J gene is TRBJ1-1, the V gene TRBV14, with unresolved D. The clonotype comes from a man aged 35 to 55 in good health and CMV-seronegative. Sequences were obtained from PBMCs. CDR3 amino acids: CASSQDSGMNTEAFF. The CDR3 DNA sequence: TGTGCCAGCAGCCAAGATTCGGGGATGAACACTGAAGCTTTCTTT. Variable domain in full (rest from reference TRBV14 and TRBJ1-1): EAGVTQFPSHSVIEKGQTVTLRCDPISGHDNLYWYRRVMGKEIKFLLHFVKESKQDESGMPNNRFLAERTGGTYSTLKVQPAELEDSGVYFCASSQDSGMNTEAFFGQGTRLTVV.